This T cell receptor (beta chain) was documented in a study of cytomegalovirus exposure and HLA in healthy donors. Primers: 60 Vbeta forward and 13 Jbeta reverse. TCRdb's copy holds only in-frame clones and misses some; the assay was immunoSEQ multiplex PCR. The sample lists 150,000 or so clones; approximately 88% were seen once. Germline-derived CDR1 and CDR2 are SGHTA and FQGNSA. This CDR3 region has 18 residues. V dropped 3 bases and J dropped 1; count of bases not matched to a gene: 7. The genes are TRBV7-2 and TRBJ1-5, with 12 bases identical to TRBD1. Source material: PBMCs. This TCR derives from a man aged 25-40 years in good health and CMV-seronegative. The CDR3 reads CASSLVGQGAKSNQPQHF. The CDR3 region has the DNA TGTGCCAGCAGCTTGGTGGGACAGGGGGCTAAGAGCAATCAGCCCCAGCATTTT.